Presented here are 24 T cell receptor beta chains from one specimen sequenced in a study of blood T cells in healthy people across ages (dated by TCRdb to the mid-2010s). To prepare the library, 5' RACE was applied. Reads for this sample came from an Illumina HiSeq 2500. A second 7 to 11 cycle PCR used a sample-barcoded 5' primer and a J-beta primer mix. TCRdb itself trimmed the public reads at Q25 with fastp, ran MiXCR and retained productive beta chains. When rows share a CDR3 protein, they turn into one entry using the most common DNA and genes. The sample profile shows just under 750,000 distinct CDR3 sequences; about 20% of them were found once. Around 22% of the sample is in the top ten clones. What was sequenced was blood. The receptors were gathered from a man between 70 and 80 years old in good health.

The V call is TRBV10-3, the J call TRBJ2-7, with 9 bases identical to TRBD2. The J call may be mistaken, given a closer DNA end match to TRBJ2-1. The CDR3 sequence is 13 residues long. CDR1 ENHRY and CDR2 SYGVKD come from the germline V gene. The CDR3 DNA follows: TGTGCCATCCGTACTGCGGGAGGGAATGAGCAGTTCTTC. Translation: CAIRTAGGNEQFF.

The sample holds a few counts of this clonotype. The chain links TRBV5-1 to TRBJ2-3; D unresolved. The CDR3 covers 13 residues. Trimming removed 5 bases from V and 1 base from J, with 8 bases in between. In germline, CDR1 is SGHRS, CDR2 YFSETQ. This CDR3 is CASSMGGTDTQYF. The CDR3 bases are TGCGCCAGCAGTATGGGTGGCACAGATACGCAGTATTTT.

This rearrangement joins TRBV19 to TRBJ2-3; TRBD1 might be the D (5 bases). CDR1 and CDR2 from the germline V gene are LNHDA and SQIVND (reference sequence). Trimming shortened V by 5 bases and J by 0 bases, and 15 bases separated the two germline ends. This CDR3 has 16 amino acids. The CDR3 loop is CASSGRLAGSTDTQYF. The CDR3 DNA is TGTGCCAGTAGTGGTCGATTAGCAGGGAGCACAGATACGCAGTATTTT. Drawing the rest from reference TRBV19 and TRBJ2-3, the complete variable domain is DGGITQSPKYLFRKEGQNVTLSCEQNLNHDAMYWYRQDPGQGLRLIYYSQIVNDFQKGDIAEGYSVSREKKESFPLTVTSAQKNPTAFYLCASSGRLAGSTDTQYFGPGTRLTVL.

The rearrangement uses TRBV28 and TRBJ1-3; D unresolved. The CDR3 is 13 amino acids. V lost 5 bases and J 4 bases, leaving 9 bases between the germline ends. Germline V gives CDR1 MDHEN, CDR2 SYDVKM. CDR3 region: CASSPPGGNTIYF. The CDR3 DNA follows: TGTGCCAGCAGTCCCCCCGGGGGAAACACCATATATTTT.

The J gene is TRBJ1-2, the V gene TRBV12-3 or TRBV12-4; 7 bases are a match to TRBD1. The ends lost 6 bases at V and 6 bases at J; junction bases unmatched: 7. This CDR3 contains 13 residues. This CDR3 reads CASRRGQDDGYTF. The CDR3 nucleotides read TGTGCCAGCAGGCGCGGACAGGATGATGGCTACACCTTC.

This clonotype was found a few times. The chain recombines TRBV12-3 or TRBV12-4 with TRBJ2-7; no firm D call. The CDR3 covers 12 residues. Trimming cost V 3 bases and J 8 bases, with 11 bases left between them. CDR3 nucleotide sequence: TGTGCCAGCAGTTTTGGGCCATTCAAGCAGTACTTC. Its protein is CASSFGPFKQYF.

The gene calls are TRBV5-1 and TRBJ2-3; 7 bases align to TRBD2. The CDR3 covers 15 residues. J lost 2 bases, V lost 3 bases, and 6 bases had no gene match. Germline CDR1 reads SGHRS; CDR2 reads YFSETQ. The CDR3 region has the DNA TGCGCCAGCAGCTCCCTAGCGGATGTCACAGATACGCAGTATTTT. Its translation: CASSSLADVTDTQYF.

The sample holds a few counts of this clonotype. The genes are TRBV20-1 and TRBJ1-4, with D possibly matching TRBD1 (6 bases). The CDR3 contains 14 residues. V was trimmed by 2 bases and J by 7 bases, leaving 14 bases between them. Germline loops: CDR1 DFQATT, CDR2 SNEGSKA (reference sequence). The CDR3 loop is CSARKQGMSEKLFF. The CDR3 nucleotides read TGCAGTGCTAGAAAACAGGGAATGAGTGAAAAACTGTTTTTT.

This clonotype was detected only a few times. The genes are TRBV2 and TRBJ1-2; D uncertain. V was cut by 5 bases and J by 9 bases, with 19 bases left in between. This CDR3 contains 14 residues. Germline V lookup: CDR1 SNHLY, CDR2 FYNNEI. CDR3 region: CASSPGRGYGSYTF. The CDR3 DNA follows: TGTGCCAGCAGTCCCGGACGGGGATATGGAAGCTACACCTTC. The full variable domain, its missing parts supplied by reference TRBV2 and TRBJ1-2, is EPEVTQTPSHQVTQMGQEVILRCVPISNHLYFYWYRQILGQKVEFLVSFYNNEISEKSEIFDDQFSVERPDGSNFTLKIRSTKLEDSAMYFCASSPGRGYGSYTFGSGTRLTVV.

This chain links TRBV5-1 with TRBJ2-1; D gene ambiguous. The CDR3 sequence is 13 residues long. Germline CDR1 SGHRS, CDR2 YFSETQ. Trimming stripped 6 bases from V and 8 bases from J, with 15 bases between. CDR3 sequence reads: CASTGVGRDEQFF. The DNA for the CDR3 is TGCGCCAGCACAGGTGTGGGCCGGGATGAGCAGTTCTTC.

The rearrangement joins TRBV29-1 to TRBJ2-1; D is possibly TRBD1 or TRBD2 (6 bases each). Looked up from germline, CDR1 is SQVTM and CDR2 is ANQGSEA. V lost 6 bases, J lost 0 bases, and 12 bases lay in between. The length of the CDR3 is 14 residues. CDR3 in amino acids: CSVLGGISYNEQFF. CDR3 sequence (DNA): TGCAGCGTACTAGGGGGGATCTCCTACAATGAGCAGTTCTTC.

This clonotype was counted many times. This rearrangement joins TRBV5-1 to TRBJ2-5; maybe TRBD1 (6 bases). The CDR3 consists of 15 residues. CDR1 is SGHRS, CDR2 YFSETQ, per germline. Between the trimmed V and J ends, which lost 0 bases and 2 bases, there was a span of 11 bases. The DNA of the CDR3 is TGCGCCAGCAGCTTGGACAGGGTTTGGCAAGAGACCCAGTACTTC. It translates to CASSLDRVWQETQYF. Full variable domain (missing parts from reference TRBV5-1 and TRBJ2-5): KAGVTQTPRYLIKTRGQQVTLSCSPISGHRSVSWYQQTPGQGLQFLFEYFSETQRNKGNFPGRFSGRQFSNSRSEMNVSTLELGDSALYLCASSLDRVWQETQYFGPGTRLLVL.

This clonotype came up a few times. The genes are TRBV24-1 and TRBJ2-3, with a possible D match to TRBD2 (5 bases). CDR1 and CDR2 from the germline V gene are KGHDR and SFDVKD. V was pared by 10 bases and J by 1 base, with 14 bases between. This CDR3 is 14 amino acids long. The CDR3 nucleotides are TGTGCCACTTCCTTACTCGGGGGCACAGATACGCAGTATTTT. This encodes CATSLLGGTDTQYF.

The gene calls are TRBV18 and TRBJ2-5, with a tentative D call TRBD1 (6 bases). There are 15 residues in the CDR3. From germline, CDR1 is KGHSH and CDR2 LQKENI. The V end lost 3 bases, the J end lost 11 bases, and 22 bases lay between the germline ends. The CDR3 is CASSPDSARLEEQYF. CDR3 in DNA: TGTGCCAGCTCACCGGACAGTGCTCGTCTGGAAGAGCAGTACTTC. The variable domain in full, completed from reference TRBV18 and TRBJ2-5, reads NAGVMQNPRHLVRRRGQEARLRCSPMKGHSHVYWYRQLPEEGLKFMVYLQKENIIDESGMPKERFSAEFPKEGPSILRIQQVVRGDSAAYFCASSPDSARLEEQYFGPGTRLLVL.

This clonotype showed up just a few times. This sequence joins TRBV20-1 and TRBJ1-2; 7 nucleotides match TRBD1. Trimming at V came to 2 bases and at J to 3 bases, leaving 9 bases not matched to a gene. Germline V gene lookup returns CDR1 DFQATT and CDR2 SNEGSKA (reference sequence). This CDR3 comprises 15 residues. The CDR3 nucleotides read TGCAGTGCTAGACCCAACAGGGGTCCCTACTATGGCTACACCTTC. Translation gives CSARPNRGPYYGYTF.

The rearrangement joins TRBV7-2 to TRBJ1-2; D is unclear. Per germline, CDR1 SGHTA and CDR2 FQGNSA. The CDR3 has 17 amino acids. V lost 3 bases, J lost 0 bases, and 17 bases lay in between. This CDR3 is CASSFNLPTTANYGYTF. Here the CDR3 DNA reads TGTGCCAGCAGCTTTAACCTTCCGACAACAGCTAACTATGGCTACACCTTC.

This sequence joins TRBV7-9 and TRBJ2-5, with 7 bases aligning to TRBD2. The V gene's germline CDR1 is SEHNR and CDR2 FQNEAQ (reference sequence). This CDR3 has 15 amino acids. Trimming removed 2 bases from V and 5 bases from J; junction bases left unmatched: 8. CDR3 region: CASSLSLAGVETQYF. The CDR3 region has the DNA TGTGCCAGCAGCTTAAGTTTGGCGGGGGTTGAGACCCAGTACTTC.

The rearrangement links TRBV12-3 or TRBV12-4 to TRBJ1-2; no definite D call. The CDR3 runs to 13 residues. With 4 bases removed from V and 5 bases from J, the gap between germline ends came to 11 bases. In DNA, the CDR3 is TGTGCCAGCAGTTCTTCCCGGAGATATGGCTACACCTTC. Translated, it gives CASSSSRRYGYTF.

This chain connects TRBV11-2 to TRBJ2-7; 11 nucleotides match TRBD2. The germline V gene encodes CDR1 SGHAT and CDR2 FQNNGV. This CDR3 spans 19 amino acids. The J segment lost 0 bases and the V segment lost 1 base, leaving 11 bases of the junction unmatched. CDR3 in amino acids: CASSLVGLAGGPSSYEQYF. The CDR3 bases are TGTGCCAGCAGCTTAGTTGGCCTAGCGGGGGGCCCCAGCTCCTACGAGCAGTACTTC.

This CDR3 is CSAGTGVKYGYTF. As DNA, the CDR3 is TGCAGCGCCGGGACAGGAGTAAAATATGGCTACACCTTC. The chain joins TRBV29-1 to TRBJ1-2; 8 positions agree with TRBD1. V lost 7 bases and J lost 5; bases outside the gene matches: 9. Germline assignment: CDR1 SQVTM and CDR2 ANQGSEA. The CDR3 contains 13 residues.

This clonotype was recorded a few times. The V and J genes are TRBV14 and TRBJ2-1; 15 bases map to TRBD2. The CDR3 covers 18 residues. Trimming at V came to 4 bases and at J to 4 bases, leaving 8 bases not matched to a gene. Germline values: CDR1 SGHDN, CDR2 FVKESK. The chain's CDR3 is CASSPSGLAGGSYNEQFF. DNA for the CDR3: TGTGCCAGCAGCCCATCAGGACTAGCGGGGGGGTCTTACAATGAGCAGTTCTTC.

This chain uses TRBV29-1 with TRBJ1-4, with D possibly matching TRBD1 (6 bases). Germline V CDR1 and CDR2: SQVTM, ANQGSEA. V dropped 5 bases and J dropped 8 bases, with 15 bases sitting between them. The CDR3 loop spans 13 amino acids. The CDR3, as DNA: TGCAGCGTTAAGGGAGAGGGGGGAGAAAAACTGTTTTTT. Its protein is CSVKGEGGEKLFF. The whole variable domain, remainder taken from reference TRBV29-1 and TRBJ1-4, is SAVISQKPSRDICQRGTSLTIQCQVDSQVTMMFWYRQQPGQSLTLIATANQGSEATYESGFVIDKFPISRPNLTFSTLTVSNMSPEDSSIYLCSVKGEGGEKLFFGSGTQLSVL.

This clonotype appeared many times. V usage is TRBV7-8 and J usage is TRBJ1-3, with D perhaps matching TRBD1 (5 bases). Germline V gene data show CDR1 as SGHVS and CDR2 as FQNEAQ. The V end lost 4 bases, the J end lost 3 bases, and 13 bases lay between the germline ends. CDR3 length: 15 amino acids. CDR3 sequence reads: CASSSGGSYGNTIYF. The CDR3 DNA reads as TGTGCCAGCAGCTCGGGGGGGAGTTATGGAAACACCATATATTTT.

There are a few counts of this clonotype. The gene calls are TRBV29-1 and TRBJ1-3; possible D gene TRBD1, 5 bases. CDR3 length: 12 residues. Germline V lookup: CDR1 SQVTM, CDR2 ANQGSEA. The V and J ends lost 3 bases and 9 bases respectively, with 12 bases between them. The CDR3 here is CSVEEDIGTIYF. The DNA for the CDR3 is TGCAGCGTTGAGGAGGACATAGGCACCATATATTTT.